Sequencing of this T cell receptor (beta chain) was carried out in a study of cytomegalovirus exposure and HLA in healthy donors. Trimming took off 7 bases at V and 4 bases at J, with 14 bases between the two ends. The CDR3 is made up of 14 amino acids. Germline V gene lookup returns CDR1 LNHDA and CDR2 SQIVND (reference sequence). Primers: 60 Vbeta forward and 13 Jbeta reverse. Assay: immunoSEQ multiplex PCR; the TCRdb copy retains only in-frame clones and omits some. The table includes about 190,000 clones, roughly four fifths detected once. The V call is TRBV19, the J call TRBJ2-1, with TRBD1 as a possible D gene (6 bases). Sequenced sample: PBMCs. The clonotype comes from a man aged 50 or older in good health and CMV-seronegative. CDR3 in amino acids: CASTPGHSYNEQFF. CDR3 nucleotides: TGTGCCAGTACCCCGGGACATTCTTACAATGAGCAGTTCTTC.